These 11 T cell receptor beta chains were all obtained from the same sample, sequenced in a study. Tregs were sorted as CD4+CD25+CD127-/low cells. TCRdb redid the calling of the 5' RACE reads with MiXCR, one entry per CDR3 protein. Of 35,000 to 45,000 distinct CDR3 sequences listed, 22% are singletons. Sequenced input: Tregs sorted from a lymph node. The source of these receptors is a female donor with breast cancer.

The chain links TRBV27 to TRBJ2-7; D uncertain. V was shortened by 6 bases and J by 4 bases, with 16 bases between the two germline ends. The length of the CDR3 is 14 residues. Germline values: CDR1 MNHEY, CDR2 SMNVEV (reference sequence). Here the CDR3 reads CASSHGESPYEQYF. The CDR3, as DNA: TGTGCCAGCAGCCACGGTGAATCCCCTTACGAGCAGTACTTC.

There are many counts of this clonotype. V is TRBV4-3 and J is TRBJ1-2, with a possible D match to TRBD1 (5 bases). V lost 0 bases to trimming and J lost 4 bases, with 9 bases between them. This CDR3 is 14 amino acids long. CDR1 LGHNA and CDR2 YSLEER come from the germline V gene. CDR3 sequence: CASSQDRDRYGYTF. CDR3 nucleotides: TGCGCCAGCAGCCAAGACAGGGATCGCTATGGCTACACCTTC.

There are many counts of this clonotype. The chain joins TRBV12-5 to TRBJ2-1, with D possibly matching TRBD2 (6 bases). This CDR3 is built from 14 residues. Germline values: CDR1 LGHNT, CDR2 FRNRAP. Deletions cut 3 bases from V and 10 bases from J, with 16 bases between. CDR3 sequence: CASGLSTSRGEQFF. The CDR3 coding sequence is TGTGCTAGTGGTTTATCAACTAGCCGGGGGGAGCAGTTCTTC.

There are many counts of this clonotype. This chain uses TRBV6-6 with TRBJ2-1, with TRBD2 matching over 14 bases. V lost 5 bases to trimming and J lost 7 bases; unmatched junction nucleotides: 1. Germline CDR1 reads MNHNY; CDR2 reads SVGAGI (reference sequence). The CDR3 spans 14 residues. DNA of the CDR3: TGTGCCAGCAGTCGGACTAGCGGGAGGAATGAGCAGTTCTTC. Its protein is CASSRTSGRNEQFF.

On this clonotype: This may be a read error, as it is one base from a much larger clone. V gene TRBV5-1 combines with J gene TRBJ1-1, with a possible D match to TRBD1 (5 bases). CDR1 is SGHRS, CDR2 YFSETQ, per germline. The CDR3 sequence is 14 residues long. CDR3 amino acids: CTSSLQGEGTEAFF. CDR3 in DNA: TGCACCAGCAGCCTGCAGGGAGAAGGGACTGAAGCTTTCTTT.

The gene calls are TRBV4-1 and TRBJ2-1; no clear D gene. CDR1 and CDR2 (germline): MGHRA, YSYEKL. V was cut by 1 base and J by 0 bases, with 7 bases left in between. The CDR3 is made up of 15 amino acids. The CDR3 DNA reads as TGCGCCAGCAGCCAAGCTCCTAGCTCCTACAATGAGCAGTTCTTC. It codes for CASSQAPSSYNEQFF.

The gene calls are TRBV5-1 and TRBJ2-1; TRBD2 agrees at 11 bases. Judging by the DNA end, TRBJ2-7 fits better; the J call may be wrong. Germline loops: CDR1 SGHRS, CDR2 YFSETQ. The CDR3 spans 14 residues. CDR3 amino acids: CASRLAGVNNEQYF. For the CDR3, the DNA is TGCGCCAGCAGACTAGCGGGAGTCAACAATGAGCAGTACTTC.

Within the sample, this clonotype is medium-sized. The chain links TRBV9 to TRBJ2-7, with 10 bases that match TRBD2. The germline CDR1 and CDR2 sequences are SGDLS and YYNGEE. The CDR3 loop spans 15 amino acids. After removal of 4 bases from V and 12 bases from J, the junction contained 16 bases not matched to a gene. The CDR3 reads CASSSKALAGTAWYF. CDR3 DNA sequence: TGTGCCAGCAGCTCCAAGGCACTAGCGGGGACTGCTTGGTACTTC.

This clonotype was observed a handful of times. The chain joins TRBV5-1 to TRBJ2-7, with a weak D call TRBD1 (6 bases). Deletions cut 2 bases from V and 3 bases from J, with 18 bases between. This CDR3 has 16 residues. Germline values: CDR1 SGHRS, CDR2 YFSETQ. The DNA of the CDR3 is TGCGCCAGCAGCTTCAATGTAGGGACAATTTACTACGAGCAGTACTTC. Its translation is CASSFNVGTIYYEQYF.

Worth noting for this clonotype: A much larger clone lies a single base off, so this may be a read error. The gene calls are TRBV7-2 and TRBJ2-7, with 7 bases identical to TRBD2. Germline V gives CDR1 SGHTA, CDR2 FQGNSA. This CDR3 region has 19 residues. The CDR3 DNA reads as TGTGCCAGCGGCTTATATGTAGGTGTAGGGTCTAGCGGCTCGAGGGGGCAGTACTTC. Translation gives CASGLYVGVGSSGSRGQYF.

With regard to this clonotype: A read error may be the cause here, since a much bigger clone is one base away. The chain uses TRBV7-9 and TRBJ2-6; D is perhaps TRBD1 (6 bases). This CDR3 is built from 13 residues. Germline CDR1 and CDR2: SEHNR and FQNEAQ (reference sequence). In DNA, the CDR3 is TGTGCCAGCAGCCGTTTGGGGGCCAACGCCCTGACTTTC. Translated, it gives CASSRLGANALTF.